This TCR beta chain is drawn from a study of T cell responses to AZD1222 COVID-19 vaccine. A remark on this clone: Its target is unknown.

Notes on the study in general: At 160-218 and 743-854, vaccine-associated CD4 TCRs were dominant, and they spanned spike.

Clones were sequenced by immunoSEQ multiplex PCR, and TCRdb holds only the in-frame ones, with some missing. The data show approximately 100,000 clones, approximately 90% seen once. Germline V gene lookup returns CDR1 LGHNT and CDR2 FRNRAP. The CDR3 totals 13 residues. V dropped 0 bases and J dropped 7 bases, with 10 bases sitting between them. The origin of this receptor is an adult in good health. The sample in question was peripheral blood, obtained on day 0 of AZD1222 vaccination. The chain carries TRBV12-5 and TRBJ2-7; D gene unclear. Here the CDR3 DNA reads TGTGCTAGTGGTTTGGTACCCCGACATGAGCAGTACTTC. Residues: CASGLVPRHEQYF.